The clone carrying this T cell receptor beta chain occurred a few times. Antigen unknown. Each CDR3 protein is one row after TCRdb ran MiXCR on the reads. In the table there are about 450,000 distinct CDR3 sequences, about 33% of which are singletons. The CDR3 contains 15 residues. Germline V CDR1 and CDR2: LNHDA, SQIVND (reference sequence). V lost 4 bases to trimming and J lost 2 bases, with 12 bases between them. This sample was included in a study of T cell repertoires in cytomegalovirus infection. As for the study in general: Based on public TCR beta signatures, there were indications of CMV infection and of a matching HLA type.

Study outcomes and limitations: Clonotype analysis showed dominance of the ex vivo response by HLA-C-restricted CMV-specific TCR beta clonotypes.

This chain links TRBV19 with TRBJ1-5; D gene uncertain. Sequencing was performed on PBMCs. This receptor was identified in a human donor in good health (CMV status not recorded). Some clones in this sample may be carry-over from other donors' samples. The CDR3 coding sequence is TGTGCCAGTAGTACCTCTAGACACGGCAATCAGCCCCAGCATTTT. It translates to CASSTSRHGNQPQHF.